These T cell receptor beta chains were read from a single sample in a study of T cells after yellow fever vaccination. TCRdb reanalysed the 5' RACE reads using MiXCR and keeps one entry per CDR3 protein. The sample has 320,000 or so distinct CDR3 sequences; 7% to 9% are singletons. The sample in question was PBMCs, obtained about 49 days after the first yellow fever vaccination. The source is a man aged 18 to 35 who received the YFV17D yellow fever vaccine. Each CDR3 is given with its conserved first and last residue. Fields, in order: D gene, clone size, V gene, J gene, CDR3 protein, CDR3 DNA. D genes are given only for firm matches. Where a row states a size, it is once, few, many or the class of an expanded clone; other rows omit it.

TRBD1,few,TRBV9,TRBJ2-1,CASSVGDRPNNEQFF,TGTGCCAGCAGCGTAGGGGACAGACCCAACAATGAGCAGTTCTTC
.,few,TRBV20-1,TRBJ2-7,CSASPRSYEQYF,TGCAGTGCTAGCCCCCGATCCTACGAGCAGTACTTC
.,once,TRBV18,TRBJ2-6,CASSPLGTGGANVLTF,TGTGCCAGCTCACCACTGGGGACTGGTGGGGCCAACGTCCTGACTTTC
.,.,TRBV5-1,TRBJ1-4,CASSLMSGSSEKLFF,TGCGCCAGCAGCTTGATGTCAGGGAGTAGTGAAAAACTGTTTTTT
.,.,TRBV18,TRBJ1-1,CASSPPGAAMNTEAFF,TGTGCCAGCTCACCACCGGGGGCGGCGATGAACACTGAAGCTTTCTTT
.,.,TRBV6-5,TRBJ2-3,CASSTDRAWGTDTQYF,TGTGCCAGCAGTACCGACAGAGCGTGGGGCACAGATACGCAGTATTTT
TRBD1,few,TRBV7-2,TRBJ1-4,CASSLVGTASNEKLFF,TGTGCCAGCAGCTTAGTAGGGACAGCCTCTAATGAAAAACTGTTTTTT
.,few,TRBV5-1,TRBJ2-4,CASSFGASRLDIQYF,TGCGCCAGCAGCTTTGGCGCTAGTCGTCTGGACATTCAGTACTTC
TRBD1,few,TRBV5-1,TRBJ1-1,CASSRDRVGAFF,TGCGCCAGCAGCCGAGACAGGGTCGGGGCTTTCTTT
.,.,TRBV7-2,TRBJ1-2,CASSPSGLTVTF,TGTGCCAGCAGCCCCTCCGGGCTCACTGTTACCTTC
.,few,TRBV14,TRBJ2-1,CASSREWDGPYRNNEQFF,TGTGCCAGCAGCCGGGAGTGGGACGGACCCTACAGAAACAATGAGCAGTTCTTC
TRBD2,.,TRBV12-3/TRBV12-4,TRBJ2-3,CASSGAGGDPDTQYF,TGTGCCAGCAGTGGAGCGGGGGGGGACCCAGATACGCAGTATTTT
.,few,TRBV6-1,TRBJ1-2,CASTERAGYGYTF,TGTGCCAGCACCGAAAGGGCAGGCTATGGCTACACCTTC
.,many,TRBV5-1,TRBJ1-2,CASSYDRRGYTF,TGCGCCAGCAGCTACGACAGGCGGGGCTACACCTTC
.,.,TRBV4-1,TRBJ2-1,CASSQVEGASDPYNEQFF,TGCGCCAGCAGCCAAGTGGAGGGGGCTAGCGACCCCTACAATGAGCAGTTCTTC
.,few,TRBV11-2,TRBJ2-5,CASSFSSNNPRARETQYF,TGTGCCAGCAGCTTTTCCTCTAACAATCCGAGGGCTAGGGAGACCCAGTACTTC
.,.,TRBV21-1,TRBJ1-5,CASSKERTVNQPQHF,TGTGCCAGCAGCAAAGAAAGGACAGTAAATCAGCCCCAGCATTTT
.,.,TRBV7-9,TRBJ1-2,CASSLVQVNYGYTF,TGTGCCAGCAGCTTAGTTCAGGTTAACTATGGCTACACCTTC
.,.,TRBV7-2,TRBJ1-5,CASSPRGLQPQHF,TGTGCCAGCAGCCCCAGGGGCCTCCAGCCCCAGCATTTT
.,few,TRBV7-3,TRBJ2-1,CASSLQGRSSYNEQFF,TGTGCCAGCAGCTTACAGGGGAGGAGCTCCTACAATGAGCAGTTCTTC
TRBD2,.,TRBV14,TRBJ2-7,CASSQAYSGGSVEQYF,TGTGCCAGCAGCCAAGCCTATAGCGGGGGGAGTGTCGAGCAGTACTTC
TRBD1,.,TRBV5-1,TRBJ2-7,CASSDRGATYEQYF,TGCGCCAGCAGCGACAGGGGAGCAACCTACGAGCAGTACTTC
.,many,TRBV12-3/TRBV12-4,TRBJ1-3,CASSFVRVGRNTIYF,TGTGCCAGCAGTTTTGTGAGGGTAGGGAGAAACACCATATATTTT
.,.,TRBV6-5,TRBJ1-1,CASSYSGLGTEAFF,TGTGCCAGCAGTTATTCGGGGTTGGGCACTGAAGCTTTCTTT
.,few,TRBV7-9,TRBJ1-2,CASSFKGDYGYTF,TGTGCCAGCAGCTTTAAGGGGGACTATGGCTACACCTTC
.,.,TRBV19,TRBJ2-5,CASSLLDGGQETQYF,TGTGCCAGTAGTCTCCTGGACGGCGGCCAGGAGACCCAGTACTTC
.,.,TRBV7-9,TRBJ2-3,CASSPHVGGQDTQYF,TGTGCCAGCAGCCCCCACGTGGGGGGCCAAGATACGCAGTATTTT
.,.,TRBV7-3,TRBJ2-2,CAKTNHRNINTGELFF,TGTGCCAAGACCAACCATCGGAACATCAACACCGGGGAGCTGTTTTTT
.,.,TRBV11-2,TRBJ1-1,CASSLRGRGRENTEAFF,TGTGCCAGCAGCTTGAGGGGCAGGGGTCGCGAGAACACTGAAGCTTTCTTT
.,.,TRBV19,TRBJ2-5,CASSRVGAQETQYF,TGTGCCAGTAGTCGGGTTGGGGCGCAAGAGACCCAGTACTTC
.,few,TRBV7-9,TRBJ1-1,CASSPLGGGTEAFF,TGTGCCAGCAGCCCCCTTGGGGGAGGCACTGAAGCTTTCTTT
.,.,TRBV13,TRBJ2-2,CASNSGGLGAGELFF,TGTGCCAGCAACTCCGGGGGCCTCGGCGCCGGGGAGCTGTTTTTT
TRBD2,.,TRBV10-3,TRBJ2-3,CAISASGGATDTQYF,TGTGCCATCAGCGCCAGCGGGGGGGCGACAGATACGCAGTATTTT
TRBD1,few,TRBV19,TRBJ1-5,CASRWDRGGNQPQHF,TGTGCCAGTAGGTGGGACAGGGGAGGCAATCAGCCCCAGCATTTT
.,few,TRBV5-1,TRBJ2-3,CASSVQGSGTDTQYF,TGCGCCAGCAGCGTACAGGGTTCTGGCACAGATACGCAGTATTTT
.,few,TRBV4-1,TRBJ2-3,CASSPLGGGRADTQYF,TGCGCCAGCAGCCCTCTCGGAGGAGGTAGGGCAGATACGCAGTATTTT
.,.,TRBV5-1,TRBJ1-2,CASSPGGGQFGYTF,TGCGCCAGCAGCCCCGGGGGGGGGCAGTTCGGCTACACCTTC
TRBD2,many,TRBV2,TRBJ2-3,CASSARAGESDTQYF,TGTGCCAGCAGTGCGCGGGCGGGGGAGTCAGATACGCAGTATTTT
.,few,TRBV5-1,TRBJ1-4,CASSLDSGVSANEKLFF,TGCGCCAGCAGCTTGGACTCAGGGGTCAGCGCTAATGAAAAACTGTTTTTT
.,.,TRBV2,TRBJ1-2,CASGPSPANYGYTF,TGTGCCAGCGGCCCGTCCCCAGCTAACTATGGCTACACCTTC
.,few,TRBV30,TRBJ1-4,CAWIRDEKLFF,TGTGCCTGGATCCGAGATGAAAAACTGTTTTTT
.,many,TRBV7-9,TRBJ2-3,CAGYRDGTDTQYF,TGTGCCGGCTACAGAGACGGCACAGATACGCAGTATTTT
.,few,TRBV7-2,TRBJ2-2,CASSPSPGPPVGELFF,TGTGCCAGCAGCCCCAGCCCAGGTCCACCTGTCGGGGAGCTGTTTTTT
TRBD1,few,TRBV4-2,TRBJ1-1,CASSYHSGTDTEAFF,TGTGCCAGCAGCTATCATTCCGGGACAGACACTGAAGCTTTCTTT
.,many,TRBV7-2,TRBJ2-2,CASSLQIANTGELFF,TGTGCCAGCAGTCTACAGATCGCGAACACCGGGGAGCTGTTTTTT
.,few,TRBV5-5,TRBJ2-2,CASSFLGRELFF,TGTGCCAGCAGCTTTTTAGGGAGGGAGCTGTTTTTT
TRBD1,many,TRBV19,TRBJ2-3,CASSTPRDRGGDTQYF,TGTGCCAGTAGTACGCCCCGAGACAGGGGTGGAGATACGCAGTATTTT
TRBD1,few,TRBV5-1,TRBJ1-4,CASSGGQVREKLFF,TGCGCCAGCAGCGGGGGACAGGTTCGGGAAAAACTGTTTTTT